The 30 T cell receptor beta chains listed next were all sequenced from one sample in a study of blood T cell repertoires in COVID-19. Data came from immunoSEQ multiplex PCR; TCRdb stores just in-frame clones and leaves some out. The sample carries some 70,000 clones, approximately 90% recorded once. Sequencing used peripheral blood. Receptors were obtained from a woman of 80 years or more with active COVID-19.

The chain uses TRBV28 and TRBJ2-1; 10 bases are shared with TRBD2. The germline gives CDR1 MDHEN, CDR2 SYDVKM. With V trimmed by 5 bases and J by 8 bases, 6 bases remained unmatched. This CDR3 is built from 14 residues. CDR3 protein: CASSPGTSVYEQFF. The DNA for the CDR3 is TGTGCCAGCAGTCCCGGGACTAGCGTCTATGAGCAGTTCTTC.

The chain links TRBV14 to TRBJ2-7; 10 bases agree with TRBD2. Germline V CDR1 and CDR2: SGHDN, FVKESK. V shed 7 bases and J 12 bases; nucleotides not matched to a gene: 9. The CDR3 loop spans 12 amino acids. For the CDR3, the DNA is TGTGCCAGCAACCCAACTAGGACTAGCGGGTACTTC. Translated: CASNPTRTSGYF. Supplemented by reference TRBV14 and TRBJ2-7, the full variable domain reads EAGVTQFPSHSVIEKGQTVTLRCDPISGHDNLYWYRRVMGKEIKFLLHFVKESKQDESGMPNNRFLAERTGGTYSTLKVQPAELEDSGVYFCASNPTRTSGYFGPGTRLTVT.

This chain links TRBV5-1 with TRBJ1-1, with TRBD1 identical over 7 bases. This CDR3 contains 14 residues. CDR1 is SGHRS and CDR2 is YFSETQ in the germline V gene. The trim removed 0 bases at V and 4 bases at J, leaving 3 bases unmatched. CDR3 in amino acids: CASSLEGALTEAFF. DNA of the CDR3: TGCGCCAGCAGCTTGGAGGGGGCCCTCACTGAAGCTTTCTTT.

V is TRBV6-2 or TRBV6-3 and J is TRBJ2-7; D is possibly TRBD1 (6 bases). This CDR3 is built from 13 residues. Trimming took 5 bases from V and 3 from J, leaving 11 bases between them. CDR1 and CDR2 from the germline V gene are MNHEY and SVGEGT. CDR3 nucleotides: TGTGCCAGCAGTATGGGACACCTCTACGAGCAGTACTTC. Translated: CASSMGHLYEQYF.

The CDR3 sequence: CAIAPGTGILTGELFF. The CDR3 coding sequence is TGTGCCATCGCCCCCGGGACAGGGATCCTAACCGGGGAGCTGTTTTTT. The chain links TRBV10-3 to TRBJ2-2; 9 bases match TRBD1. After removal of 8 bases from V and 5 bases from J, the junction contained 12 bases not matched to a gene. The germline gives CDR1 ENHRY, CDR2 SYGVKD. The CDR3 is 16 amino acids.

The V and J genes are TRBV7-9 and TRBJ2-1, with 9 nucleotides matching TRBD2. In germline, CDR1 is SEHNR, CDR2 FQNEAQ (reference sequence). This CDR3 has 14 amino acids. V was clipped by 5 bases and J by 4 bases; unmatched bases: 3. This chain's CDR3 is CASSGTSLYNEQFF. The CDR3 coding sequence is TGTGCCAGCAGCGGGACTAGCCTATACAATGAGCAGTTCTTC.

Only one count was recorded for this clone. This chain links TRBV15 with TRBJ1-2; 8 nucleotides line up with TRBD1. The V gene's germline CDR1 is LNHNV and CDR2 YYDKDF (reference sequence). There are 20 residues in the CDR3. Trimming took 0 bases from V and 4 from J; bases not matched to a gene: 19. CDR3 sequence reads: CATSRDRRFTAQGVSYGYTF. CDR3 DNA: TGTGCCACCAGCAGAGATAGGCGCTTCACGGCACAGGGGGTTTCCTATGGCTACACCTTC.

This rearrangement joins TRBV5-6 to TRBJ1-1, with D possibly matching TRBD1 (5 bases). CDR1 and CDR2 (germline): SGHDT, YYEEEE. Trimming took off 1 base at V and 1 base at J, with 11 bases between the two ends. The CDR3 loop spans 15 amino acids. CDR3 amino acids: CASSLRGFRNTEAFF. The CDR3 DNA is TGTGCCAGCAGCTTGCGGGGGTTTCGGAACACTGAAGCTTTCTTT.

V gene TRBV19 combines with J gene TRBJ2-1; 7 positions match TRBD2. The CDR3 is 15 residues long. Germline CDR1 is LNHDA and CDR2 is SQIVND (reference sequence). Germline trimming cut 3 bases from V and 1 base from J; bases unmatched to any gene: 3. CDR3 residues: CASSMGGYSYNEQFF. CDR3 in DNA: TGTGCCAGTAGTATGGGGGGGTATTCCTACAATGAGCAGTTCTTC.

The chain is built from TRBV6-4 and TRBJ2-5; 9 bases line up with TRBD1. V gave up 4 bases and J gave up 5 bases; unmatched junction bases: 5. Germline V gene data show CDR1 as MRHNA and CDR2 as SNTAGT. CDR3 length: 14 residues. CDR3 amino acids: CASSVTGGRETQYF. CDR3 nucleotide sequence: TGTGCCAGCAGTGTAACAGGGGGCCGGGAGACCCAGTACTTC.

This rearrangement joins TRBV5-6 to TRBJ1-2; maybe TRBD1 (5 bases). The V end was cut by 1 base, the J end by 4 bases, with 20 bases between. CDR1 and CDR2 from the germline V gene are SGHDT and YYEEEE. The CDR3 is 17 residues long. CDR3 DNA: TGTGCCAGCAGCTTGTGGGACGGGCGGGGCTGGGGCTATGGCTACACCTTC. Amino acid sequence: CASSLWDGRGWGYGYTF.

The CDR3, as DNA: TGCGCCAGCAGCTTGACCTCGGGGCGGGACTACGAGCAGTACTTC. Its translation: CASSLTSGRDYEQYF. The V gene is TRBV5-1, the J gene TRBJ2-7; possible D gene TRBD2, 6 bases. This CDR3 region has 15 residues. The ends were cut back, 1 base at V and 3 bases at J, with 14 bases in the middle. Looked up from germline, CDR1 is SGHRS and CDR2 is YFSETQ.

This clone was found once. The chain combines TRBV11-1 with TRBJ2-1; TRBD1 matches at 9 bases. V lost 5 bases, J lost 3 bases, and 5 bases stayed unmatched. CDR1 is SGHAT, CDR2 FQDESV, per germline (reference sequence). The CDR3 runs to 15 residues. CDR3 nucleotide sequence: TGTGCCAGCAGCCCCTGGGACAGGGTCTACAATGAGCAGTTCTTC. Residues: CASSPWDRVYNEQFF.

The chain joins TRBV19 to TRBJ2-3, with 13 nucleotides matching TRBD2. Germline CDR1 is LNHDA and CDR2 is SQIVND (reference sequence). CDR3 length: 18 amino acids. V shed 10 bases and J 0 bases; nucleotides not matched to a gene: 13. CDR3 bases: TGTGCCACCTCACCTCCGGGACTAGCGGGGAGTAGCACAGATACGCAGTATTTT. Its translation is CATSPPGLAGSSTDTQYF.

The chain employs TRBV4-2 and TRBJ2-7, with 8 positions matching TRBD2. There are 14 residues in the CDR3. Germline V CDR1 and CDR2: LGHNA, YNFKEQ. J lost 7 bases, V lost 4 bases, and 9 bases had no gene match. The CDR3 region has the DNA TGTGCCAGCAGCCCCCGGGGGGGGGAGAGGGAGCAGTACTTC. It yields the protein CASSPRGGEREQYF.

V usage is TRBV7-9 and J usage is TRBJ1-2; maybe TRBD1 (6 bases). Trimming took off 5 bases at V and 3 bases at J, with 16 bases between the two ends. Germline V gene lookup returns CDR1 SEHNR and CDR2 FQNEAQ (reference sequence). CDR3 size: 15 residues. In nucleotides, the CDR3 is TGTGCCAGCAGCCCCGCCCGGGGGGGCGACTATGGCTACACCTTC. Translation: CASSPARGGDYGYTF.

The CDR3 region has the DNA TGTGCCAGCAGCTTCCCCCGTATCGGCGGCCTGTTCTTC. It encodes CASSFPRIGGLFF. The chain has TRBV7-9 and TRBJ2-1; D is unclear. The CDR3 is 13 amino acids. Trimming left V 3 bases short and J 15 bases short, with 18 bases between. Germline assignment: CDR1 SEHNR and CDR2 FQNEAQ (reference sequence). Full variable domain (remainder filled in from reference TRBV7-9 and TRBJ2-1): DTGVSQNPRHKITKRGQNVTFRCDPISEHNRLYWYRQTLGQGPEFLTYFQNEAQLEKSRLLSDRFSAERPKGSFSTLEIQRTEQGDSAMYLCASSFPRIGGLFFGPGTRLTVL.

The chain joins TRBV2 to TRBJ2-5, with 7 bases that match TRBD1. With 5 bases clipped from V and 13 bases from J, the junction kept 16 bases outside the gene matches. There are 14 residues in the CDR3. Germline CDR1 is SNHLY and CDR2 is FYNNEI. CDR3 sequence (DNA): TGTGCCAGCAGTTCGCCCGGGACAGACCCCCCAAGGTACTTC. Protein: CASSSPGTDPPRYF.

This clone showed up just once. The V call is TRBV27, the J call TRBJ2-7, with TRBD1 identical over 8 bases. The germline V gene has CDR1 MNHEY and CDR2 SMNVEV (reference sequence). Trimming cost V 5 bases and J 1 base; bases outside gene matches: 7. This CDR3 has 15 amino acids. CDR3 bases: TGTGCCAGCAGTCGCACAGGACAGGGATCCTACGAGCAGTACTTC. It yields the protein CASSRTGQGSYEQYF.

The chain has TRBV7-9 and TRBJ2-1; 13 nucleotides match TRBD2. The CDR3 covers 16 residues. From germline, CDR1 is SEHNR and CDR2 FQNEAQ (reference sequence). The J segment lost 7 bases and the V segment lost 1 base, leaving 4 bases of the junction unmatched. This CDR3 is CASSLGWGLAGNEQFF. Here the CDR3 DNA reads TGTGCCAGCAGCTTAGGTTGGGGACTAGCGGGAAATGAGCAGTTCTTC.

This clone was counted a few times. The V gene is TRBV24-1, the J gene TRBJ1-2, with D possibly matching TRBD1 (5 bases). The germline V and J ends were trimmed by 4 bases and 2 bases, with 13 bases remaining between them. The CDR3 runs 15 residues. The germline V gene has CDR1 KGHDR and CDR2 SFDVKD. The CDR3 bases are TGTGCCACCAGTGACCCCACCAGACAGAACTATGGCTACACCTTC. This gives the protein CATSDPTRQNYGYTF.

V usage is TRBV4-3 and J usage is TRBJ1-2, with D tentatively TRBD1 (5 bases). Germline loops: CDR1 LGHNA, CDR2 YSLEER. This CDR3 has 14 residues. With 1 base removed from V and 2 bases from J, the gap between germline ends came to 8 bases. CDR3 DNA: TGCGCCAGCAGCCAAGGCGGGGCCAACTATGGCTACACCTTC. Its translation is CASSQGGANYGYTF.

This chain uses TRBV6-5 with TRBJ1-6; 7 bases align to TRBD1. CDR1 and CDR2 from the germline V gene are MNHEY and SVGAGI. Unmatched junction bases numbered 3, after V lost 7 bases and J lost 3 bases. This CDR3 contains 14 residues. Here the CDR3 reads CASTRQGYNSPLHF. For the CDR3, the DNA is TGTGCCAGCACCCGACAGGGCTATAATTCACCCCTCCACTTT.

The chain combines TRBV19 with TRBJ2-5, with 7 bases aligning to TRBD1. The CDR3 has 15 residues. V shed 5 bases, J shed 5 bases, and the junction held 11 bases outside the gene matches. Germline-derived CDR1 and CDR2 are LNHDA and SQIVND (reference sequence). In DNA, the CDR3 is TGTGCCAGTAGTGGTGGACAGGAAGCTTTTGAGACCCAGTACTTC. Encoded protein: CASSGGQEAFETQYF.

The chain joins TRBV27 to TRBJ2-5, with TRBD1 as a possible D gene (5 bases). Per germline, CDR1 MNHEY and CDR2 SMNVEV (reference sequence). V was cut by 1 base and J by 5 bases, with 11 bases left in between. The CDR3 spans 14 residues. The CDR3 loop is CASSLLTASETQYF. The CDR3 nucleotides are TGTGCCAGCAGTTTATTGACAGCCTCGGAGACCCAGTACTTC.

The CDR3 protein is CASSHTLAGGPYEQYF. The CDR3 coding sequence is TGTGCCAGCAGCCATACACTAGCGGGAGGGCCCTACGAGCAGTACTTC. The rearrangement joins TRBV3-1 (or the pseudogene TRBV3-2) to TRBJ2-7, with 13 bases identical to TRBD2. There are 16 residues in the CDR3. Germline V lookup: CDR1 LGHDT, CDR2 YNNKEL (reference sequence). V lost 3 bases to trimming and J lost 2 bases; unmatched junction nucleotides: 4.

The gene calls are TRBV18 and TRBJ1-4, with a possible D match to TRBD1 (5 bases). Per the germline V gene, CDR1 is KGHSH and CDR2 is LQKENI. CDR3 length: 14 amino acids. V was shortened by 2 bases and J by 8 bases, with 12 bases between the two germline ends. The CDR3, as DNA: TGTGCCAGCTCACCAAGGCAGGGAGGCGAAAAACTGTTTTTT. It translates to CASSPRQGGEKLFF.

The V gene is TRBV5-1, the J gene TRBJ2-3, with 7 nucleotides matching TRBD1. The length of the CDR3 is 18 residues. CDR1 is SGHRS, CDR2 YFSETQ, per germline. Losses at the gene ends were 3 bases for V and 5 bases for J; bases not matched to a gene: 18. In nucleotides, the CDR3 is TGCGCCAGCAGCTCAAGCCTCACGCGGACAGGTTCCGGAGATACGCAGTATTTT. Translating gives CASSSSLTRTGSGDTQYF.

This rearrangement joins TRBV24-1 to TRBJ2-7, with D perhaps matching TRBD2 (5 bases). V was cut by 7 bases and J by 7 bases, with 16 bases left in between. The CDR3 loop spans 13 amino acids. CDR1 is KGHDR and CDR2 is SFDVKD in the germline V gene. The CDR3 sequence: CATSPWGAAEQYF. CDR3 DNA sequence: TGTGCCACCAGCCCTTGGGGAGCGGCTGAGCAGTACTTC.

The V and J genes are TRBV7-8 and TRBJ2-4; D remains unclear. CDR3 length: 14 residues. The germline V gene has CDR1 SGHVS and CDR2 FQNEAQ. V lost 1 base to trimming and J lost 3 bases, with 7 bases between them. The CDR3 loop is CASSLDGLKNIQYF. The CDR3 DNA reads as TGTGCCAGCAGCTTAGACGGTCTCAAAAACATTCAGTACTTC.